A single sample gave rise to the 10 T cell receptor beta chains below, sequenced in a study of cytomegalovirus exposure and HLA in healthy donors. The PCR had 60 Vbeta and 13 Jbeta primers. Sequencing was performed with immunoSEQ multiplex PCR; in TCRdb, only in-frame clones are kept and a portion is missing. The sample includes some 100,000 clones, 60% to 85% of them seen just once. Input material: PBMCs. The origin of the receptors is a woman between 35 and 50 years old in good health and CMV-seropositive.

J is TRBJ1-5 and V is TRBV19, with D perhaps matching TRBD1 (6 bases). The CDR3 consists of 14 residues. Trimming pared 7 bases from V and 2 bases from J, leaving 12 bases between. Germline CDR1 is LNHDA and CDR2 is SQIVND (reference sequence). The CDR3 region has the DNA TGTGCCAGTACCCAGGGGCTTCGCAATCAGCCCCAGCATTTT. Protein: CASTQGLRNQPQHF.

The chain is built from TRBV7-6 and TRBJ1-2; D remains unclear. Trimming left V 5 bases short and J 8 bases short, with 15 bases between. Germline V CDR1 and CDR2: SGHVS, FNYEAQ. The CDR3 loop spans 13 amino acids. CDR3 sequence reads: CASSPREGGGYTF. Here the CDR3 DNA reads TGTGCCAGCAGCCCTCGGGAGGGAGGAGGCTACACCTTC.

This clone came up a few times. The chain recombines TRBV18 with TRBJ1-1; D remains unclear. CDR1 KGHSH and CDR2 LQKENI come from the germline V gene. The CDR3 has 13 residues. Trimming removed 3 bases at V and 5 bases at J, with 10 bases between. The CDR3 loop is CASSPLRGTEAFF. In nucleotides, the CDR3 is TGTGCCAGCTCACCCCTGCGGGGTACTGAAGCTTTCTTT.

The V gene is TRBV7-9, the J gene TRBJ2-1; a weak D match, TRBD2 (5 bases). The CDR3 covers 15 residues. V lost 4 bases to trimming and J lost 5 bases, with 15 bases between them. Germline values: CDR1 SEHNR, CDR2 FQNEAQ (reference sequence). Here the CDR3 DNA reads TGTGCCAGCAGCTCTGGGCGGGCGGCCAACAATGAGCAGTTCTTC. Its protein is CASSSGRAANNEQFF.

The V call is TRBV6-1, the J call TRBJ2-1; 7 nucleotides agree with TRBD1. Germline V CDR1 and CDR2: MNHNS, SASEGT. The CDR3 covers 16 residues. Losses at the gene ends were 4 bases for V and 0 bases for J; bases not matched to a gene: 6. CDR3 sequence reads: CASSGQGRSSYNEQFF. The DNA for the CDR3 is TGTGCCAGCAGTGGACAGGGAAGAAGCTCCTACAATGAGCAGTTCTTC.

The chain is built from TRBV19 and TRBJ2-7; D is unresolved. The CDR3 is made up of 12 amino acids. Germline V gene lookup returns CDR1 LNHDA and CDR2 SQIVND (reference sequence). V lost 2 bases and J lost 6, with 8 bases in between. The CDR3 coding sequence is TGTGCCAGTAGTATAACCGGCGGCGAGCAGTACTTC. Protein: CASSITGGEQYF.

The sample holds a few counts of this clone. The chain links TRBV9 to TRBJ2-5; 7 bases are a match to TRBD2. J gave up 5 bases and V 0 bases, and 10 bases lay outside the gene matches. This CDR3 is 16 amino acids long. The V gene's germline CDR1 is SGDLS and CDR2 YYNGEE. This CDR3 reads CASSVGGGSFVETQYF. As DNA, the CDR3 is TGTGCCAGCAGCGTAGGGGGGGGGTCTTTCGTCGAGACCCAGTACTTC. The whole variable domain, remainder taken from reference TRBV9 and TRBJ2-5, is DSGVTQTPKHLITATGQRVTLRCSPRSGDLSVYWYQQSLDQGLQFLIQYYNGEERAKGNILERFSAQQFPDLHSELNLSSLELGDSALYFCASSVGGGSFVETQYFGPGTRLLVL.

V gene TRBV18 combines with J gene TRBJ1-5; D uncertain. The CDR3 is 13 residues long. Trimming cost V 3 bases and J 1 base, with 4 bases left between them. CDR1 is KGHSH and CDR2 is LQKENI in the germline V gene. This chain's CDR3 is CASSPPSNQPQHF. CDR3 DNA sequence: TGTGCCAGCTCACCTCCGAGCAATCAGCCCCAGCATTTT.

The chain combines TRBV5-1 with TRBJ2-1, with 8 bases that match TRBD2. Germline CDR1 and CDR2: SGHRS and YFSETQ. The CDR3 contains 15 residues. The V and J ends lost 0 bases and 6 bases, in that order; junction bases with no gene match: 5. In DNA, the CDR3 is TGCGCCAGCAGCTTGGAACCCCGGGGGGGCAATGAGCAGTTCTTC. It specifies CASSLEPRGGNEQFF.

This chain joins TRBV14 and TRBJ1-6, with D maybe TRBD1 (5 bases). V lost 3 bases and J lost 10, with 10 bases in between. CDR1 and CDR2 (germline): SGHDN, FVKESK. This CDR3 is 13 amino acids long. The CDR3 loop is CASSHAGYSPLHF. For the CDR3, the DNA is TGTGCCAGCAGCCATGCAGGGTACTCACCCCTCCACTTT.